The next 32 T cell receptor beta chains were all read from a single sample in a study of T cells after yellow fever vaccination. Each CDR3 protein is one row after TCRdb ran MiXCR on the 5' RACE reads. This sample has hundreds of thousands of distinct CDR3 sequences; 15% to 20% occur once, and the top ten carry about a sixth. Specimen: PBMCs, collected before the yellow fever booster vaccination. The receptors derive from a man younger than 35 who received the YFV17D yellow fever vaccine.

This clonotype came up many times. The V call is TRBV6-5, the J call TRBJ2-1; 8 bases agree with TRBD1. There are 15 residues in the CDR3. The junction had 7 bases not matched to a gene; V was cut back by 2 bases and J by 7 bases. Germline V gives CDR1 MNHEY, CDR2 SVGAGI. The CDR3 DNA follows: TGTGCCAGCAGTTACGCTTGGACAGGGACTAATGAGCAGTTCTTC. Amino acids: CASSYAWTGTNEQFF.

V gene TRBV6-5 combines with J gene TRBJ2-7, with D uncertain. This CDR3 has 13 amino acids. The V end was cut by 5 bases, the J end by 5 bases, with 13 bases between. The germline V gene encodes CDR1 MNHEY and CDR2 SVGAGI. The CDR3 sequence: CASSGRTPHEQYF. CDR3 coding DNA: TGTGCCAGCAGTGGACGTACCCCTCACGAGCAGTACTTC.

This clonotype was counted between two and nine times. This rearrangement joins TRBV18 to TRBJ2-5, with D perhaps matching TRBD2 (5 bases). The CDR3 extends over 15 amino acids. Trimming shortened V by 0 bases and J by 5 bases, and 13 bases separated the two germline ends. The germline V gene encodes CDR1 KGHSH and CDR2 LQKENI. The CDR3 DNA sequence: TGTGCCAGCTCACCACCGATGACGGGGATGGAGACCCAGTACTTC. Protein product: CASSPPMTGMETQYF.

This clonotype was counted a few times. This chain links TRBV5-1 with TRBJ1-3; D gene ambiguous. The CDR3 has 13 amino acids. V was clipped by 4 bases and J by 4 bases, with 9 bases between them. Germline CDR1 reads SGHRS; CDR2 reads YFSETQ. CDR3 DNA: TGCGCCAGCAGCGGCCCCTCCGGAAACACCATATATTTT. Translation: CASSGPSGNTIYF.

This clonotype appeared many times. The V and J genes are TRBV12-3 or TRBV12-4 and TRBJ1-6; 10 positions match TRBD1. V dropped 7 bases and J dropped 9; count of bases not matched to a gene: 6. The CDR3 runs to 14 residues. The DNA for the CDR3 is TGTGCCAGCACCTTCGGGACAGGGGCTTCACCCCTCCACTTT. This encodes CASTFGTGASPLHF.

The chain combines TRBV9 with TRBJ1-3; maybe TRBD1 (5 bases). The V gene's germline CDR1 is SGDLS and CDR2 YYNGEE. V was trimmed by 3 bases and J by 0 bases, leaving 13 bases between them. The CDR3 spans 16 residues. CDR3 nucleotide sequence: TGTGCCAGCAGCGCCCTCCTGGGACTCTCTGGAAACACCATATATTTT. This codes for CASSALLGLSGNTIYF.

The chain joins TRBV5-1 to TRBJ2-3; either TRBD1 or TRBD2 may fit D (5 bases each). Germline CDR1 SGHRS, CDR2 YFSETQ. This CDR3 spans 12 amino acids. Trimming took off 6 bases at V and 6 bases at J, with 11 bases between the two ends. The CDR3, as DNA: TGCGCCAGCAACGTCGGGGCTGATACGCAGTATTTT. Its protein is CASNVGADTQYF. Full variable domain (missing parts from reference TRBV5-1 and TRBJ2-3): KAGVTQTPRYLIKTRGQQVTLSCSPISGHRSVSWYQQTPGQGLQFLFEYFSETQRNKGNFPGRFSGRQFSNSRSEMNVSTLELGDSALYLCASNVGADTQYFGPGTRLTVL.

V gene TRBV27 combines with J gene TRBJ1-2; D unclear. The V gene lost 6 bases and the J gene lost 4 bases, with 15 bases spanning the gap. The germline CDR1 and CDR2 sequences are MNHEY and SMNVEV (reference sequence). CDR3 size: 14 residues. The CDR3 nucleotides are TGTGCCAGCAGACCCGGCGACGGTCTCTATGGCTACACCTTC. It encodes CASRPGDGLYGYTF.

The chain carries TRBV11-3 and TRBJ1-6, with 7 bases that match TRBD1. CDR1 and CDR2 from the germline V gene are SGHNT and YENEEA. J lost 6 bases, V lost 6 bases, and 5 bases had no gene match. The CDR3 consists of 14 residues. The CDR3 reads CASRPGTVNSPLHF. Here the CDR3 DNA reads TGTGCCAGCAGGCCCGGGACAGTTAATTCACCCCTCCACTTT.

This clonotype was counted only a few times. V is TRBV18 and J is TRBJ2-3; 8 bases match TRBD2. This CDR3 region has 15 residues. With 4 bases clipped from V and 2 bases from J, the junction kept 5 bases outside the gene matches. Germline loops: CDR1 KGHSH, CDR2 LQKENI. For the CDR3, the DNA is TGTGCCAGCTCACAGGGACTAGACCCCACAGATACGCAGTATTTT. Protein: CASSQGLDPTDTQYF.

In its sample, this clonotype was seen a few times. The J gene is TRBJ1-1, the V gene TRBV29-1; 7 nucleotides line up with TRBD1. After removal of 5 bases from V and 7 bases from J, the junction contained 10 bases not matched to a gene. Germline lookup yields CDR1 SQVTM and CDR2 ANQGSEA. The CDR3 length is 13 residues. The CDR3 sequence: CSVRGGQNLEAFF. The CDR3, as DNA: TGCAGCGTTAGAGGGGGACAGAACCTTGAAGCTTTCTTT.

The rearrangement uses TRBV3-1 and TRBJ2-1; no clear D. Trimming stripped 3 bases from V and 7 bases from J, with 10 bases between. The length of the CDR3 is 13 residues. Germline V gives CDR1 LGHDT, CDR2 YNNKEL (reference sequence). The CDR3, as DNA: TGTGCCAGCAGCCATGTAAATTCGAATGAGCAGTTCTTC. Its protein product is CASSHVNSNEQFF.

This clonotype was seen many times. J is TRBJ2-1 and V is TRBV7-8, with D perhaps matching TRBD2 (6 bases). CDR1 is SGHVS and CDR2 is FQNEAQ in the germline V gene. The CDR3 extends over 13 amino acids. Deletions cut 0 bases from V and 9 bases from J, with 9 bases between. Here the CDR3 reads CASSLAPAGEQFF. The CDR3 nucleotides read TGTGCCAGCAGCTTAGCGCCAGCGGGTGAGCAGTTCTTC.

This clonotype was counted many times. The V and J genes are TRBV5-1 and TRBJ2-5; TRBD2 matches 11 bases. The CDR3 is made up of 16 amino acids. Losses at the gene ends were 4 bases for V and 1 base for J; bases not matched to a gene: 6. The V gene's germline CDR1 is SGHRS and CDR2 YFSETQ. Written as DNA, the CDR3 is TGCGCCAGCAGCCTCACGACTAGCGGGGTCCAAGAGACCCAGTACTTC. This translates into CASSLTTSGVQETQYF.

This clonotype was seen repeatedly, ten times or more. This chain uses TRBV9 with TRBJ2-3, with no clear D. V was pared by 2 bases and J by 2 bases, with 6 bases between. The germline V gene encodes CDR1 SGDLS and CDR2 YYNGEE. The CDR3 is 13 residues long. The CDR3 nucleotides read TGTGCCAGCAGCGTTGGGTTCACAGATACGCAGTATTTT. Translation: CASSVGFTDTQYF.

This clonotype was detected only a few times. The chain is built from TRBV4-3 and TRBJ2-3; 11 bases match TRBD2. Germline trimming cut 2 bases from V and 0 bases from J; bases unmatched to any gene: 4. CDR1 and CDR2 (germline): LGHNA, YSLEER. This CDR3 is 17 amino acids long. The CDR3 bases are TGCGCCAGCAGCCAAATGGGGACTAGCGGTAGCACAGATACGCAGTATTTT. This gives the protein CASSQMGTSGSTDTQYF.

This clonotype turned up a few times. The gene calls are TRBV20-1 and TRBJ1-1, with 7 bases that match TRBD1. V was pared by 5 bases and J by 3 bases, with 6 bases of the junction left unmatched. The CDR3 loop spans 13 amino acids. Germline loops: CDR1 DFQATT, CDR2 SNEGSKA (reference sequence). The CDR3 loop reads CSAARGGDTEAFF. The CDR3 nucleotides are TGCAGTGCTGCCAGGGGGGGGGACACTGAAGCTTTCTTT.

This clonotype was counted a few times. V is TRBV2 and J is TRBJ2-1; 11 bases align to TRBD2. The CDR3 is 16 amino acids. Germline CDR1 is SNHLY and CDR2 is FYNNEI. V lost 5 bases to trimming and J lost 6 bases; unmatched junction nucleotides: 9. CDR3 sequence (DNA): TGTGCCAGCAGTCGAAGTAGCGGGGGGGCCGTCAATGAGCAGTTCTTC. It specifies CASSRSSGGAVNEQFF.

This clonotype has just a few counts. CDR3 in amino acids: CASSYRRQRNTEAFF. The CDR3 DNA reads TGTGCCAGCAGTTACAGACGGCAGAGGAACACTGAAGCTTTCTTT. The chain links TRBV6-5 to TRBJ1-1; D is uncertain. Trimming pared 2 bases from V and 1 base from J, leaving 11 bases between. Germline-derived CDR1 and CDR2 are MNHEY and SVGAGI. The CDR3 runs 15 residues.

This clonotype was counted between two and nine times. The V call is TRBV12-5, the J call TRBJ2-7; D not certain. Germline V gives CDR1 LGHNT, CDR2 FRNRAP. Trimming took 1 base from V and 3 from J, leaving 4 bases between them. This CDR3 region has 12 residues. The CDR3 DNA follows: TGTGCTAGTGGTTTGGCATACTACGAGCAGTACTTC. It codes for CASGLAYYEQYF.

V gene TRBV10-2 combines with J gene TRBJ2-4; no clear D gene. The CDR3 has 13 amino acids. Germline V gene sequence: CDR1 WSHSY, CDR2 SAAADI. The ends were cut back, 7 bases at V and 0 bases at J, with 7 bases in the middle. The CDR3 is CASKDPAKNIQYF. CDR3 nucleotide sequence: TGCGCCAGCAAGGATCCAGCCAAAAACATTCAGTACTTC.

The sample holds many counts of this clonotype. The chain has TRBV18 and TRBJ2-5, with 9 bases lining up with TRBD1. CDR1 and CDR2 from the germline V gene are KGHSH and LQKENI. This CDR3 has 15 amino acids. V was clipped by 4 bases and J by 3 bases; unmatched bases: 6. In nucleotides, the CDR3 is TGTGCCAGCTCACGTCGGACAGGGGAGGAAGAGACCCAGTACTTC. This sequence encodes CASSRRTGEEETQYF.

The chain joins TRBV7-9 to TRBJ1-1; no clear D. The CDR3 sequence is 12 residues long. Germline V gene sequence: CDR1 SEHNR, CDR2 FQNEAQ (reference sequence). V gave up 5 bases and J gave up 5 bases, with 9 bases separating them. CDR3 protein: CASSLGMTEAFF. The CDR3 region has the DNA TGTGCCAGCAGCCTGGGGATGACTGAAGCTTTCTTT. The variable domain in full, with the rest retrieved from reference TRBV7-9 and TRBJ1-1, is DTGVSQNPRHKITKRGQNVTFRCDPISEHNRLYWYRQTLGQGPEFLTYFQNEAQLEKSRLLSDRFSAERPKGSFSTLEIQRTEQGDSAMYLCASSLGMTEAFFGQGTRLTVV.

This clonotype was picked up many times. The chain joins TRBV7-6 to TRBJ2-1; D tentatively reads TRBD1 or TRBD2 (5 bases each). This CDR3 spans 13 amino acids. Trimming left V 2 bases short and J 8 bases short, with 10 bases between. The germline gives CDR1 SGHVS, CDR2 FNYEAQ. The CDR3 reads CASSLWDLDEQFF. For the CDR3, the DNA is TGTGCCAGCAGCTTATGGGACCTCGATGAGCAGTTCTTC.

This chain links TRBV20-1 with TRBJ1-3; D might be TRBD1 (5 bases). This CDR3 comprises 13 residues. Germline lookup yields CDR1 DFQATT and CDR2 SNEGSKA (reference sequence). The germline V and J ends were trimmed by 4 bases and 1 base, with 8 bases remaining between them. Here the CDR3 reads CSAIAGSGNTIYF. The CDR3 DNA reads TGCAGTGCTATTGCAGGGTCTGGAAACACCATATATTTT.

The CDR3 sequence: CASSQDAGQQETQYF. CDR3 DNA sequence: TGTGCCAGCAGCCAAGATGCGGGACAGCAAGAGACCCAGTACTTC. The chain links TRBV3-1 to TRBJ2-5; D is perhaps TRBD1 (7 bases). The V gene's germline CDR1 is LGHDT and CDR2 YNNKEL (reference sequence). The CDR3 loop spans 15 amino acids. The ends were cut back, 0 bases at V and 2 bases at J, with 10 bases in the middle.

The chain has TRBV29-1 and TRBJ1-1, with 7 bases aligning to TRBD1. In germline, CDR1 is SQVTM, CDR2 ANQGSEA. With V trimmed by 5 bases and J by 0 bases, 3 bases remained unmatched. The CDR3 has 13 residues. The CDR3: CSVTTGMNTEAFF. The CDR3 region has the DNA TGCAGCGTTACGACAGGGATGAACACTGAAGCTTTCTTT.

The chain combines TRBV6-5 with TRBJ1-4; 9 bases map to TRBD1. J gave up 5 bases and V 5 bases, and 3 bases lay outside the gene matches. Per the germline V gene, CDR1 is MNHEY and CDR2 is SVGAGI. This CDR3 spans 14 amino acids. This chain's CDR3 is CASSGTGKNEKLFF. CDR3 coding DNA: TGTGCCAGCAGTGGGACAGGGAAGAATGAAAAACTGTTTTTT.

The chain links TRBV29-1 to TRBJ1-2; no clear D gene. CDR1 and CDR2 from the germline V gene are SQVTM and ANQGSEA. The V end lost 4 bases, the J end lost 4 bases, and 13 bases lay between the germline ends. The CDR3 length is 13 residues. The CDR3 sequence: CSVGRPLSYGYTF. The DNA for the CDR3 is TGCAGCGTTGGAAGGCCACTGAGCTATGGCTACACCTTC.

The sample holds a few counts of this clonotype. The rearrangement uses TRBV7-2 and TRBJ1-2; 9 positions agree with TRBD1. The CDR3 covers 15 residues. Unmatched junction bases numbered 13, after V lost 7 bases and J lost 7 bases. Looked up from germline, CDR1 is SGHTA and CDR2 is FQGNSA. The CDR3 nucleotides read TGTGCCAGCACCGACCCTGGGGGACAGGGTAGTGGCTACACCTTC. It encodes CASTDPGGQGSGYTF. The whole variable domain, remainder taken from reference TRBV7-2 and TRBJ1-2, is GAGVSQSPSNKVTEKGKDVELRCDPISGHTALYWYRQSLGQGLEFLIYFQGNSAPDKSGLPSDRFSAERTGGSVSTLTIQRTQQEDSAVYLCASTDPGGQGSGYTFGSGTRLTVV.

This clonotype was seen a handful of times. This rearrangement joins TRBV20-1 to TRBJ1-1; 9 bases match TRBD1. Germline values: CDR1 DFQATT, CDR2 SNEGSKA (reference sequence). V gave up 5 bases and J gave up 0 bases; unmatched junction bases: 4. The CDR3 loop spans 14 amino acids. The CDR3 DNA reads as TGCAGTGCTCCCCGGGACAGGGTGAACACTGAAGCTTTCTTT. This codes for CSAPRDRVNTEAFF.

The chain employs TRBV3-1 and TRBJ2-2; the match to TRBD1 covers 8 bases. This CDR3 has 16 residues. Trimming cost V 2 bases and J 5 bases; bases outside gene matches: 7. The germline CDR1 and CDR2 sequences are LGHDT and YNNKEL (reference sequence). The CDR3 loop is CASSQPRGQATGELFF. Written as DNA, the CDR3 is TGTGCCAGCAGCCAACCTCGGGGACAGGCGACCGGGGAGCTGTTTTTT.